The 17 T cell receptor beta chains reported below all come from one sample, sequenced in a study of patients and donors after allogeneic stem cell transplantation. TCRdb reprocessed the RT-PCR reads with MiXCR, giving one entry per CDR3 protein. Counted here are some 960,000 distinct CDR3 sequences, roughly 17% occurring once; the ten biggest clones make up around 6%. The sequenced material came from blood, either unsorted or a sorted T cell fraction (not recorded which). These receptors originate from a human donor who was either an allogeneic HSCT recipient or a stem cell or donor lymphocyte infusion donor (not recorded which). It is not recorded whose cells these are; they may come from a transplant donor.

This clonotype has only a few counts. The chain has TRBV5-6 and TRBJ1-6; D not certain. Trimming removed 2 bases at V and 9 bases at J, with 12 bases between. Germline V lookup: CDR1 SGHDT, CDR2 YYEEEE. The CDR3 is made up of 14 amino acids. The CDR3 spells CASSFPVGGSPLHF. CDR3 in DNA: TGTGCCAGCAGCTTCCCAGTGGGTGGTTCACCCCTCCACTTT.

The chain combines TRBV5-1 with TRBJ1-1; the D is unclear. V was shortened by 0 bases and J by 6 bases, with 12 bases between the two germline ends. Germline lookup yields CDR1 SGHRS and CDR2 YFSETQ. The CDR3 is made up of 14 amino acids. Here the CDR3 reads CASSLVSGMAEAFF. The CDR3 DNA is TGCGCCAGCAGCTTGGTATCTGGGATGGCTGAAGCTTTCTTT. Drawing the rest from reference TRBV5-1 and TRBJ1-1, the complete variable domain is KAGVTQTPRYLIKTRGQQVTLSCSPISGHRSVSWYQQTPGQGLQFLFEYFSETQRNKGNFPGRFSGRQFSNSRSEMNVSTLELGDSALYLCASSLVSGMAEAFFGQGTRLTVV.

V usage is TRBV9 and J usage is TRBJ2-7; D call uncertain. Trimming took off 0 bases at V and 9 bases at J, with 13 bases between the two ends. CDR1 is SGDLS, CDR2 YYNGEE, per germline. This CDR3 has 13 amino acids. In nucleotides, the CDR3 is TGTGCCAGCAGCGTAGGCCCCCAGGCCGGGCAGTACTTC. This encodes CASSVGPQAGQYF.

The genes are TRBV7-2 and TRBJ2-1; weak D call: TRBD2 (5 bases). CDR1 SGHTA and CDR2 FQGNSA come from the germline V gene. Trimming cost V 4 bases and J 9 bases, with 13 bases left between them. The CDR3 consists of 13 residues. CDR3 nucleotides: TGTGCCAGCAGCTCCAGAGCGGCCGGTGAGCAGTTCTTC. As protein: CASSSRAAGEQFF.

V is TRBV12-3 or TRBV12-4 and J is TRBJ2-1, with TRBD1 matching 7 bases. The V and J ends lost 10 bases and 4 bases, in that order; junction bases with no gene match: 13. This CDR3 is built from 15 residues. The CDR3 sequence is CATIMGDRRYNEQFF. CDR3 in DNA: TGTGCCACCATAATGGGGGACAGAAGATACAATGAGCAGTTCTTC.

V usage is TRBV12-3 or TRBV12-4 and J usage is TRBJ1-5, with D possibly TRBD1 on 5 matching bases. Trimming cost V 5 bases and J 2 bases, with 10 bases left between them. The CDR3 has 14 amino acids. This CDR3 reads CASSQTARNQPQHF. For the CDR3, the DNA is TGTGCCAGCAGTCAGACAGCGCGCAATCAGCCCCAGCATTTT.

This chain links TRBV5-1 with TRBJ2-2; 8 positions agree with TRBD1. The CDR3 consists of 17 residues. Germline loops: CDR1 SGHRS, CDR2 YFSETQ. With 5 bases clipped from V and 7 bases from J, the junction kept 16 bases outside the gene matches. The CDR3 is CASRPGQGVSLLGELFF. As DNA, the CDR3 is TGCGCCAGCAGGCCCGGACAGGGAGTTTCTCTTCTCGGGGAGCTGTTTTTT.

The J gene is TRBJ2-7, the V gene TRBV20-1; tentatively, D is TRBD2 (6 bases). V lost 4 bases and J 2 bases, leaving 18 bases between the germline ends. The germline V gene encodes CDR1 DFQATT and CDR2 SNEGSKA (reference sequence). This CDR3 is 15 amino acids long. The CDR3 DNA reads TGCAGTGCTATCACGGAGGGGACGCCAACCTACGAGCAGTACTTC. Protein product: CSAITEGTPTYEQYF.

The chain carries TRBV2 and TRBJ2-5; 16 bases align to TRBD2. CDR1 SNHLY and CDR2 FYNNEI come from the germline V gene. The CDR3 length is 14 residues. CDR3: CAWGLAGGRETQYF. The CDR3 nucleotides read TGTGCTTGGGGACTAGCGGGAGGGCGAGAGACCCAGTACTTC. The variable domain in full, completed from reference TRBV2 and TRBJ2-5, reads EPEVTQTPSHQVTQMGQEVILRCVPISNHLYFYWYRQILGQKVEFLVSFYNNEISEKSEIFDDQFSVERPDGSNFTLKIRSTKLEDSAMYFCAWGLAGGRETQYFGPGTRLLVL.

This clonotype occurred a few times. This rearrangement joins TRBV20-1 to TRBJ2-1, with 14 bases fitting TRBD2. Germline V gene sequence: CDR1 DFQATT, CDR2 SNEGSKA (reference sequence). CDR3 length: 14 amino acids. V lost 3 bases to trimming and J lost 9 bases; unmatched junction nucleotides: 4. The CDR3 is CSARGLAGEGEQFF. The CDR3 DNA is TGCAGTGCTAGGGGACTAGCGGGAGAGGGTGAGCAGTTCTTC.

With respect to this clonotype: A junction end diverges from the germline sequence, so it may reflect a read error. V usage is TRBV12-3 or TRBV12-4 and J usage is TRBJ1-2; D may be TRBD1 (5 bases). The CDR3 runs to 11 residues. The CDR3 DNA sequence: TGTGCCAGCAGTCCCGAGGGGAGACAGTCCTTC. Translating it yields CASSPEGRQSF.

This clonotype was found a few times. The chain couples TRBV28 to TRBJ2-1, with D possibly being TRBD2 (7 bases). CDR3 size: 14 residues. Germline assignment: CDR1 MDHEN and CDR2 SYDVKM. V was trimmed by 3 bases and J by 9 bases, leaving 15 bases between them. In DNA, the CDR3 is TGTGCCAGCAGTTTTGGGGGCGGGAGTGGTGAGCAGTTCTTC. It translates to CASSFGGGSGEQFF. Using reference TRBV28 and TRBJ2-1 for the parts outside the CDR3, the full variable domain is DVKVTQSSRYLVKRTGEKVFLECVQDMDHENMFWYRQDPGLGLRLIYFSYDVKMKEKGDIPEGYSVSREKKERFSLILESASTNQTSMYLCASSFGGGSGEQFFGPGTRLTVL.

The chain recombines TRBV20-1 with TRBJ1-2; TRBD1 agrees at 8 bases. The CDR3 loop spans 10 amino acids. Looked up from germline, CDR1 is DFQATT and CDR2 is SNEGSKA (reference sequence). Trimming took 6 bases from V and 8 from J; bases not matched to a gene: 2. CDR3 nucleotide sequence: TGCAGTGCCACAGGGGGGGGCTACACCTTC. Protein product: CSATGGGYTF.

The chain is built from TRBV7-2 and TRBJ2-7, with D possibly being TRBD1 or TRBD2 (5 bases each). The CDR3 runs to 15 residues. Germline values: CDR1 SGHTA, CDR2 FQGNSA. Trimming pared 6 bases from V and 4 bases from J, leaving 19 bases between. This chain's CDR3 is CASRSGLGRGYEQYF. CDR3 DNA sequence: TGTGCCAGCAGGTCGGGGTTGGGGCGTGGGTACGAGCAGTACTTC.

This clonotype was observed a few times. This chain links TRBV11-3 with TRBJ2-7; no firm D call. Per the germline V gene, CDR1 is SGHNT and CDR2 is YENEEA. CDR3 size: 10 residues. Trimming left V 4 bases short and J 4 bases short, with 2 bases between. CDR3 region: CASSWYEQYF. The CDR3, as DNA: TGTGCCAGCAGCTGGTACGAGCAGTACTTC.

This clonotype has only a few counts. V usage is TRBV6-1 and J usage is TRBJ1-3; D is unclear. Germline V gene data show CDR1 as MNHNS and CDR2 as SASEGT. This CDR3 comprises 17 residues. The V gene lost 0 bases and the J gene lost 0 bases, with 12 bases spanning the gap. The CDR3 nucleotides read TGTGCCAGCAGTGAAGCATGGTATCCAAGCTCTGGAAACACCATATATTTT. Translated, it gives CASSEAWYPSSGNTIYF.

This CDR3 reads CASSPSWDLTEAFF. Here the CDR3 DNA reads TGTGCCAGCAGCCCATCGTGGGACCTCACTGAAGCTTTCTTT. The chain is built from TRBV7-9 and TRBJ1-1; TRBD1 might be the D (5 bases). Germline loops: CDR1 SEHNR, CDR2 FQNEAQ (reference sequence). The CDR3 is 14 amino acids. The V end lost 5 bases, the J end lost 4 bases, and 14 bases lay between the germline ends.